This T cell receptor beta chain was observed in a study of shared clonotypes between healthy human individuals. Germline V gene data show CDR1 as MGHRA and CDR2 as YSYEKL. V was trimmed by 3 bases and J by 8 bases, leaving 19 bases between them. The CDR3 runs 15 residues. The assay was immunoSEQ multiplex PCR, and TCRdb's table has in-frame clones only and misses some. The table includes some 1.4 million clones, around 95% detected once. The specimen sequenced was naive CD4+ T cells sorted from blood. Sample subset: CD45RA+ positively selected. This chain uses TRBV4-1 with TRBJ1-2, with D maybe TRBD1 (5 bases). The sequence derives from a young man in good health. The CDR3 sequence is CASSHWPRGSKGYTF. The CDR3 region has the DNA TGCGCCAGCAGCCATTGGCCGCGGGGGTCGAAAGGCTACACCTTC.